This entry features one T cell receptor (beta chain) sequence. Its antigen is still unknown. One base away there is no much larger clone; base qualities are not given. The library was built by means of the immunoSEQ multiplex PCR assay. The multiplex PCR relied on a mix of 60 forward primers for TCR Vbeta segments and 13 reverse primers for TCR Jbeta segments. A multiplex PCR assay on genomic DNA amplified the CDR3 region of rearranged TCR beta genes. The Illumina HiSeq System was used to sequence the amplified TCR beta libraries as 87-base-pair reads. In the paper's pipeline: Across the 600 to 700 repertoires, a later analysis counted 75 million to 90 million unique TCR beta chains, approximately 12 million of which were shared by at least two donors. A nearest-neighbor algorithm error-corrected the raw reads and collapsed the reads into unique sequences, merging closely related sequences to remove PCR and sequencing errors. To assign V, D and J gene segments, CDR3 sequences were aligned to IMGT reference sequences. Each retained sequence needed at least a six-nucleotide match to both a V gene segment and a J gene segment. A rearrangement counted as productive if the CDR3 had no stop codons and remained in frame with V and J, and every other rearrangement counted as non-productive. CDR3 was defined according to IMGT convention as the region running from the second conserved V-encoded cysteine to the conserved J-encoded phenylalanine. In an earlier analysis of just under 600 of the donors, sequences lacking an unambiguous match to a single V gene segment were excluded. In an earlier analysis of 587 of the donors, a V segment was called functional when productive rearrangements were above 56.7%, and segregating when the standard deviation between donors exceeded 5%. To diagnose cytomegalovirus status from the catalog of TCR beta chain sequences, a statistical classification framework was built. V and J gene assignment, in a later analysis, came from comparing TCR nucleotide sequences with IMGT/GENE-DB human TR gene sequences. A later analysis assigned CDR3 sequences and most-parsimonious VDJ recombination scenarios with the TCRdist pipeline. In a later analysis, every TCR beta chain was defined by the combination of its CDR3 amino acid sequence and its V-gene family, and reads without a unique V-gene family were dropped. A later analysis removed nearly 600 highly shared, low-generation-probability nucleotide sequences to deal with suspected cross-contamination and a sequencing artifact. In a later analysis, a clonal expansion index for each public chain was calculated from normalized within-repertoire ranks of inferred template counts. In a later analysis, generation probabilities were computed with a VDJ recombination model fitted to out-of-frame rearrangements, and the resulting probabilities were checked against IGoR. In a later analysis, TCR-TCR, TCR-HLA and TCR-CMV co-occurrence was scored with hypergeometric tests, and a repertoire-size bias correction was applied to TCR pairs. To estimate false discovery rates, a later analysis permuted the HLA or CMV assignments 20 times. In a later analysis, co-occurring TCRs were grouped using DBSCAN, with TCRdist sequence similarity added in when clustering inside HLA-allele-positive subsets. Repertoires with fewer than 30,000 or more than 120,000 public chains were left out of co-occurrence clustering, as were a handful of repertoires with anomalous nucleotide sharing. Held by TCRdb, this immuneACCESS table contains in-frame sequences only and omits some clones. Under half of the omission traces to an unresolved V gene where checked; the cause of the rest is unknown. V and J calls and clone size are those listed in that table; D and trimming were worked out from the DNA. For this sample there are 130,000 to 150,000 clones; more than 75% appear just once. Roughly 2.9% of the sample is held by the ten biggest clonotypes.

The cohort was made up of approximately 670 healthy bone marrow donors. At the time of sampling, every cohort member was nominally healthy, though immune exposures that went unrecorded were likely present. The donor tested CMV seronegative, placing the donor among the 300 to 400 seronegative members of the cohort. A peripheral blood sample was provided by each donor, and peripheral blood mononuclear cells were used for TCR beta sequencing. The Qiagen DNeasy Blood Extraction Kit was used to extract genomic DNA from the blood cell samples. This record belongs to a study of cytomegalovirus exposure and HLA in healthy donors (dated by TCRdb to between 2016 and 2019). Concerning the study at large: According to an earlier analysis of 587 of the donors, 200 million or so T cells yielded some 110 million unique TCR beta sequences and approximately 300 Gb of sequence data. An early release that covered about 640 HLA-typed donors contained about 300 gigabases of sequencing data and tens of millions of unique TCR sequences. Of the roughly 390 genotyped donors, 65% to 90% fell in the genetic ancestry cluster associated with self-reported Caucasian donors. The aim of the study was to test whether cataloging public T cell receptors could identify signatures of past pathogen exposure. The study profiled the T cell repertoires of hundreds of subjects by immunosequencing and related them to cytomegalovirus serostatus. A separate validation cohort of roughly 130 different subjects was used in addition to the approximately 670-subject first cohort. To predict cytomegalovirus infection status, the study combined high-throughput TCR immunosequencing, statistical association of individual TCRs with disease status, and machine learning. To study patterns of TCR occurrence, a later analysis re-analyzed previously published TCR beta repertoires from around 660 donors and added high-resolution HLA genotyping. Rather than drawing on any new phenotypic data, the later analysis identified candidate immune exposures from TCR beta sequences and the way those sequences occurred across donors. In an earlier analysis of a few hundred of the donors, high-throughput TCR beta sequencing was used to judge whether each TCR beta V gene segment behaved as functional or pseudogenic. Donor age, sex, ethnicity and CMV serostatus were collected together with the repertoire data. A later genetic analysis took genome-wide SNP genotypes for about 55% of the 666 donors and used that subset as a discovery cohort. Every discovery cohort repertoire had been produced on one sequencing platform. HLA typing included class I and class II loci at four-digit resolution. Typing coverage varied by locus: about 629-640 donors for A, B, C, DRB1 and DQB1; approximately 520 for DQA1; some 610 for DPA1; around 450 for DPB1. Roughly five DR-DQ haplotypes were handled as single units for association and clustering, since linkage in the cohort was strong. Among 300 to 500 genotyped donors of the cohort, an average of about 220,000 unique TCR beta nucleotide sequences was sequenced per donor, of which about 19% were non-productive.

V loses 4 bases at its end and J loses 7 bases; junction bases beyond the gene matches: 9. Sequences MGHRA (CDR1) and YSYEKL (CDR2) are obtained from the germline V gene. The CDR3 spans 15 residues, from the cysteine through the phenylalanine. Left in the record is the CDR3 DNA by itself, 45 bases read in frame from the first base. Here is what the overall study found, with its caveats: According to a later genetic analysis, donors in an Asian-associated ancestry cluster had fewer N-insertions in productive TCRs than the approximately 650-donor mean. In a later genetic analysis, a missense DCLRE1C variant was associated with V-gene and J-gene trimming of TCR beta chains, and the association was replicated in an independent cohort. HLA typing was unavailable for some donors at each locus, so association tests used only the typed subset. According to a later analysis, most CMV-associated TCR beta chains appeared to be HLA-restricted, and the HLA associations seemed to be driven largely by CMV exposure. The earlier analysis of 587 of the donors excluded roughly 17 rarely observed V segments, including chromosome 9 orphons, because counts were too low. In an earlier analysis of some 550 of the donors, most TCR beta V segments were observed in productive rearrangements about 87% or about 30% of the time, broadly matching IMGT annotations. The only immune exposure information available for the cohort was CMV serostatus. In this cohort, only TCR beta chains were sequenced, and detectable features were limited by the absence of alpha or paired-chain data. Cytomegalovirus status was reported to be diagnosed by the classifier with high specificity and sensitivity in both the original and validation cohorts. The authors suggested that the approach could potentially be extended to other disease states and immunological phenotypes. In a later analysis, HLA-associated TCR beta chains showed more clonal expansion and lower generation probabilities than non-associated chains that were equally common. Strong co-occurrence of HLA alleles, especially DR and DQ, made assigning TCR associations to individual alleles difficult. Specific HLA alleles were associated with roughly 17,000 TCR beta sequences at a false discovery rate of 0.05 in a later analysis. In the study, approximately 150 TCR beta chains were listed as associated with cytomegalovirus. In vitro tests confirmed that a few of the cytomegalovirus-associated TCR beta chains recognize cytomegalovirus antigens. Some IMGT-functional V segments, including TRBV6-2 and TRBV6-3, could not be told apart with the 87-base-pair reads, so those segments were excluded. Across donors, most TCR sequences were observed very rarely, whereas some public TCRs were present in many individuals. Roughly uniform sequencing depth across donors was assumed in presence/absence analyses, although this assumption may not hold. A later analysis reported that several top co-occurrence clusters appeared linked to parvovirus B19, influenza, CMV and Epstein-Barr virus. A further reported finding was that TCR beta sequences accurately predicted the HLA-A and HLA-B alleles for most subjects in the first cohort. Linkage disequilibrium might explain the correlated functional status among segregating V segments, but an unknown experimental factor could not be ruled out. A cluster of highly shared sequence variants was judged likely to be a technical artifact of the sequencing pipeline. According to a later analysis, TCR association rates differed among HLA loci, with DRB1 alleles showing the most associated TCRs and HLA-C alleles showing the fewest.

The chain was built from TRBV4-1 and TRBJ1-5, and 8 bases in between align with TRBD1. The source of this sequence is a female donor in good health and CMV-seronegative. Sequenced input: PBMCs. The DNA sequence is TGCGCCAGCAGCCCCGGACAGGGTCATGCCCAGCCCCAGCATTTT. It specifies CASSPGQGHAQPQHF.